The count of the clone carrying this TCR beta chain is one. Its antigen is as yet unknown. The data are from a study of post-analysis software for immune sequencing data. General study results and limits: In patients, TRBV5-6, TRBV5-1 and TRBV20-1 belonged to 4 or 5 TRBV segments found more frequently than in controls. Relative to controls, patients with multiple sclerosis showed significantly lower normalized Chao1 diversity.

Unique molecular identifiers featured in each of the TCR beta cDNA libraries. Starting from roughly 1 to 10 million T cells, the study yielded 450,000 to 500,000 cDNA molecules. One entry per CDR3 protein, called by TCRdb with MiXCR from the PCR reads. The data contain about 680,000 distinct CDR3 sequences, around 60% of them singletons. The germline V and J ends were trimmed by 2 bases and 9 bases, with 11 bases remaining between them. The CDR3 runs to 12 residues. Germline V gives CDR1 GTSNPN, CDR2 SVGIG (reference sequence). The chain employs TRBV30 and TRBJ2-1, with D hard to call. What was sequenced was blood. The receptor comes from a girl aged 2 to 9 with multiple sclerosis. CDR3 nucleotides: TGTGCCTGGAGTAAGATGAGAAGTGAGCAGTTCTTC. Its protein is CAWSKMRSEQFF.